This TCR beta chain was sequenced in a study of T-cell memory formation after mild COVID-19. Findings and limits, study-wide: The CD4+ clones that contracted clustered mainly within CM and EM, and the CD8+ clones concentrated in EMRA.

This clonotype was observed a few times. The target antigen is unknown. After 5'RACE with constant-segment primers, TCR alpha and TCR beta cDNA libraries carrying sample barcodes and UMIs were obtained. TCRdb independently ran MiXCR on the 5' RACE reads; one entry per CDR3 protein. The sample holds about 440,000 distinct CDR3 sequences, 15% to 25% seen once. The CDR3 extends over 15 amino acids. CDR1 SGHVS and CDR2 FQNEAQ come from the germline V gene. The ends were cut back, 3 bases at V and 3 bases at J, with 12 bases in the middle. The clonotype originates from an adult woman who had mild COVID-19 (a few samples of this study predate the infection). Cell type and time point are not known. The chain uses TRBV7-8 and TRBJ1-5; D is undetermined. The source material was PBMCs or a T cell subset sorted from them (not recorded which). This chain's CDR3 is CASSFGSRANQPQHF. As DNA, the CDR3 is TGTGCCAGCAGCTTCGGGTCCCGTGCCAATCAGCCCCAGCATTTT.